The following is a T cell receptor beta chain sequence with its context. Its matching antigen is unknown. This sample is drawn from a study of T cell responses to AZD1222 COVID-19 vaccine. Study as a whole: Combined were second doses at about 4 or about 12 weeks. Study observations and caveats: The study found vaccine-associated CD4 TCRs spanning spike, dominant at 160-218 and 743-854. Just a handful of AZD1222 recipients were seropositive at baseline.

V gave up 4 bases and J gave up 4 bases; unmatched junction bases: 8. The CDR3 is 15 residues long. Germline CDR1 and CDR2: SGHKS and YYEKEE (reference sequence). Profiled with immunoSEQ multiplex PCR; TCRdb holds only in-frame clones, not every one. The table records 160,000 or so clones, approximately 90% of them present only once. This material consisted of peripheral blood, taken on day 0 of AZD1222 vaccination. V is TRBV5-5 and J is TRBJ1-1, with TRBD1 matching over 9 bases. This TCR came from an adult in good health. The CDR3 reads CASSPNRGPGTEAFF. CDR3 bases: TGTGCCAGCAGCCCCAACAGGGGGCCGGGCACTGAAGCTTTCTTT.